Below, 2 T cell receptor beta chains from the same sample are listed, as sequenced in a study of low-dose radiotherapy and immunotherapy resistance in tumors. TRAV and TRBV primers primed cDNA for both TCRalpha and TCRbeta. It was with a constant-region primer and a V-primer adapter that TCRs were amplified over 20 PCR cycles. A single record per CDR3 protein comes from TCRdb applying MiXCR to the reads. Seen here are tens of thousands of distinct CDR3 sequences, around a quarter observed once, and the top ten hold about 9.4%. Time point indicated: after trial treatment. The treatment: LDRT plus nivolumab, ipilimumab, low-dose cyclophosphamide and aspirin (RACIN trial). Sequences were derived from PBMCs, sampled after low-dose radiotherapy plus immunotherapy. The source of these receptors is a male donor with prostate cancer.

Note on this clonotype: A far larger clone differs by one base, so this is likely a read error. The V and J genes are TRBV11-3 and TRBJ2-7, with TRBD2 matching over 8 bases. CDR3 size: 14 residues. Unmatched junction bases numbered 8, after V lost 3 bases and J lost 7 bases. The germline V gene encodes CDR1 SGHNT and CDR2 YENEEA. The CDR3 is CASSLGTSYDEQYF. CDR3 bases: TGTGCCAGCAGCTTGGGGACTAGTTACGATGAGCAGTACTTC.

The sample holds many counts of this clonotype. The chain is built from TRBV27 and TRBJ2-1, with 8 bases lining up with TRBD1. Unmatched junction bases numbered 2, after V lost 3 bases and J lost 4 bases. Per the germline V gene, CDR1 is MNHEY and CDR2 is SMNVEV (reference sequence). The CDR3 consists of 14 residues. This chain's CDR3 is CASSFRDRYNEQFF. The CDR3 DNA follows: TGTGCCAGCAGTTTTAGGGACAGGTACAATGAGCAGTTCTTC.